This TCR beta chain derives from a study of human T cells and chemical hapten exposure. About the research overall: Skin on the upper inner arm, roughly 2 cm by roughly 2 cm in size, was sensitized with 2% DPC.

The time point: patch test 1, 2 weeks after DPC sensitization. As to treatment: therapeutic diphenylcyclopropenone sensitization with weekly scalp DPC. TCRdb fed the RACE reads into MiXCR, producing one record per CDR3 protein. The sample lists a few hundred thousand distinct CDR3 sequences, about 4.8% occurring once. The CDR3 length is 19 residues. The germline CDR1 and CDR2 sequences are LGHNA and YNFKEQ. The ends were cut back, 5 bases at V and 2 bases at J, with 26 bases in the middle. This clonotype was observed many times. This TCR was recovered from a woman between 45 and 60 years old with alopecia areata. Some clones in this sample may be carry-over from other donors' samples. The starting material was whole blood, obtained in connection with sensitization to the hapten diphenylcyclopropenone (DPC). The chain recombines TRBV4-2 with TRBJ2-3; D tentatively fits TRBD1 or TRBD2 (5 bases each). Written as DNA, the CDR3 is TGTGCCAGCAGCACCCCCTGGGACCCCAGTCCGACATTCACAGATACGCAGTATTTT. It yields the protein CASSTPWDPSPTFTDTQYF.